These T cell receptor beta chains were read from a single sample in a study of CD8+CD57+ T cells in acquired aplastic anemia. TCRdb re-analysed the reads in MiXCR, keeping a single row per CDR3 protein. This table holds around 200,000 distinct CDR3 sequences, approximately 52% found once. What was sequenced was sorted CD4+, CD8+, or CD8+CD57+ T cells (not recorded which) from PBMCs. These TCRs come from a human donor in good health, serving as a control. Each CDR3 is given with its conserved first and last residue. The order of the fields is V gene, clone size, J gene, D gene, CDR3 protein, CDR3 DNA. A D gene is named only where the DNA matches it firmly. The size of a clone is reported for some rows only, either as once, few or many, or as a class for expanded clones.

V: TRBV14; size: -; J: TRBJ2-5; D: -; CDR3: CASSERGAGGQGGTQYF; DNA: TGTGCCAGCAGTGAGAGGGGGGCAGGCGGCCAGGGAGGGACCCAGTACTTC
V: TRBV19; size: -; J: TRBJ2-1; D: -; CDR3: CATRRGTLSYNEQFF; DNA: TGTGCCACCCGCCGAGGGACACTTTCCTACAATGAGCAGTTCTTC
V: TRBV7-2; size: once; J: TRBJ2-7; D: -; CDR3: CASINPNYEQYF; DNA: TGTGCCAGCATAAACCCAAACTACGAGCAGTACTTC
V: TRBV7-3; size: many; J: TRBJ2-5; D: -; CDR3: CASSSKGPTGGGETQYF; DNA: TGTGCCAGCAGCTCCAAGGGCCCTACGGGGGGCGGTGAGACCCAGTACTTC
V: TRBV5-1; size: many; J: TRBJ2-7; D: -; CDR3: CASSLAALGEQYF; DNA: TGCGCCAGCAGCTTGGCGGCACTTGGGGAGCAGTACTTC
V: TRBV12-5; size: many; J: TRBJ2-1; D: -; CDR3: CASGMDSYNEQFF; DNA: TGTGCTAGTGGTATGGACTCCTACAATGAGCAGTTCTTC
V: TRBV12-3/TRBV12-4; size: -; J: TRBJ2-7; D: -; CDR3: CASHQRRTSNEQYF; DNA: TGTGCCAGTCACCAGAGGAGGACGTCGAACGAGCAGTACTTC
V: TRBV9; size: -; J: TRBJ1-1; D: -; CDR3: CASSVDVGTTNTEAFF; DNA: TGTGCCAGCAGCGTAGATGTGGGGACAACCAACACTGAAGCTTTCTTT
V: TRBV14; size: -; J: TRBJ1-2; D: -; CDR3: CASSQAALRPANYGYTF; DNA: TGTGCCAGCAGCCAAGCAGCTCTAAGACCAGCTAACTATGGCTACACCTTC
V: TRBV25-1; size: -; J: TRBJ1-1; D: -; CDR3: CASSTKKGTEAFF; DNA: TGTGCCAGCAGCACTAAAAAGGGCACTGAAGCTTTCTTT
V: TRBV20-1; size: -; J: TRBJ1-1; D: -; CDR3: CSAIPTDHTEAFF; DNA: TGCAGTGCTATTCCGACAGACCACACTGAAGCTTTCTTT
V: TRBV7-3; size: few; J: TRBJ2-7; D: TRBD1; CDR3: CASSLTGGDYEQYF; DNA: TGTGCCAGCAGCTTGACAGGGGGGGACTACGAGCAGTACTTC
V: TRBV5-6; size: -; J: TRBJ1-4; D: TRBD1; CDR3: CASSATTGGNEKLFF; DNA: TGTGCCAGCAGCGCGACGACAGGGGGAAATGAAAAACTGTTTTTT
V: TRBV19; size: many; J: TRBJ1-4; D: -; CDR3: CASSDRVNEKLFF; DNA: TGTGCCAGTAGTGATAGGGTAAATGAAAAACTGTTTTTT
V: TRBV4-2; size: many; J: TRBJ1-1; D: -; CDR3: CASSQVSTLGTEAFF; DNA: TGTGCCAGCAGCCAAGTATCAACTCTAGGCACTGAAGCTTTCTTT
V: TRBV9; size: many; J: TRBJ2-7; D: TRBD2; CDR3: CASSGGGNSYEQYF; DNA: TGTGCCAGCAGCGGGGGGGGGAACTCCTACGAGCAGTACTTC
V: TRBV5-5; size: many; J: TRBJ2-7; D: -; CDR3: CASSPRNRDVSSYEQYF; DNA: TGTGCCAGCAGCCCCCGAAACCGGGACGTAAGCTCCTACGAGCAGTACTTC
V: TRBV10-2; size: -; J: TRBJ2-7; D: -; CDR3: CASGEGVREQYF; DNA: TGCGCCAGCGGCGAAGGGGTGAGGGAGCAGTACTTC
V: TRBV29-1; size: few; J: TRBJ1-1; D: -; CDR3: CSAKSSPEALF; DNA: TGCAGCGCCAAGAGTAGCCCTGAGGCTCTCTTT
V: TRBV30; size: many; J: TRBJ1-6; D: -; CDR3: CAWRANSPLHF; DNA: TGTGCCTGGAGGGCCAATTCACCCCTCCACTTT
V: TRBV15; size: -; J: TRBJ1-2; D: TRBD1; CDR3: CATSRDGGQGTHHGYTF; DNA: TGTGCCACCAGCAGAGATGGGGGACAGGGGACCCATCATGGCTACACCTTC
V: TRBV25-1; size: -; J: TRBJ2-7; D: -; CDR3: CASSEGVRGTTENYEQYF; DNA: TGTGCCAGCAGTGAAGGCGTAAGGGGCACCACCGAGAACTACGAGCAGTACTTC
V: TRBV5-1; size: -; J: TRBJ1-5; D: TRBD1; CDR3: CASSLVGTGAQPQHF; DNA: TGCGCCAGCAGCTTGGTCGGGACAGGGGCTCAGCCCCAGCATTTT
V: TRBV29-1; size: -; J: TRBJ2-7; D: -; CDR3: CSVVSGFQDERYF; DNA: TGCAGCGTTGTGTCTGGGTTTCAGGACGAGCGGTACTTC
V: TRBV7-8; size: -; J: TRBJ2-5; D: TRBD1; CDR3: CASSLHGAGQGVKETQYF; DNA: TGTGCCAGCAGCTTACATGGGGCGGGACAGGGCGTCAAAGAGACCCAGTACTTC
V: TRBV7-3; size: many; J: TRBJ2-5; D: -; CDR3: CASSLRGDVPIEAQYF; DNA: TGTGCCAGCAGCTTAAGAGGGGATGTACCAATCGAGGCCCAGTACTTC
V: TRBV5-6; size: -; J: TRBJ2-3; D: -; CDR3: CASSHSSLADTDTQYF; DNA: TGTGCCAGCAGCCACTCTTCCCTAGCCGACACAGATACGCAGTATTTT
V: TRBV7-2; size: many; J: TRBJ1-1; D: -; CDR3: CASSLAPSGGAFF; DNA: TGTGCCAGCAGCTTAGCCCCGAGCGGGGGAGCTTTCTTT
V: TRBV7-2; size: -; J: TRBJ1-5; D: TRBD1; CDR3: CASSLVGTGEQPQHF; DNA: TGTGCCAGCAGCTTAGTCGGGACAGGGGAACAGCCCCAGCATTTT
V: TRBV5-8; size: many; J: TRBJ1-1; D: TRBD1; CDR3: CASSPRTGQSTEAFF; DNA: TGTGCCAGCAGCCCGCGGACAGGGCAAAGCACTGAAGCTTTCTTT
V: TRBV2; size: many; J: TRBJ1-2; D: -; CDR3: CATTRQVNYGYTF; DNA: TGTGCCACCACTCGACAGGTGAACTATGGCTACACCTTC
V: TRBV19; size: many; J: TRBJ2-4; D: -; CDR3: CASSTQGAGPPNIQYF; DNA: TGTGCCAGTAGTACTCAGGGTGCCGGACCACCGAACATTCAGTACTTC
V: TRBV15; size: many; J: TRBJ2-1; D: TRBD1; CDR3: CATSLQGVNVYNEQFF; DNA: TGTGCCACCAGCCTTCAGGGGGTTAACGTGTACAATGAGCAGTTCTTC
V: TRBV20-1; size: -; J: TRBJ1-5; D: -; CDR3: CSARVTGPSHGNQPQHF; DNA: TGCAGTGCTAGAGTCACCGGGCCATCCCATGGCAATCAGCCCCAGCATTTT